This T cell receptor beta chain was identified in a study of blood T cells in healthy people across ages. It was with a sample-barcoded 5' primer and a J-beta primer mix that a second PCR of about 6 to 11 cycles was run. TCRdb used MiXCR to reprocess the 5' RACE reads, holding one entry per CDR3 protein. Among 550,000 to 650,000 distinct CDR3 sequences listed, about 28% were seen once. V lost 0 bases to trimming and J lost 8 bases, with 10 bases between them. Germline assignment: CDR1 MNHEY and CDR2 SVGAGI. The length of the CDR3 is 13 residues. The same sample was also studied in work on T cells of mothers and their children. Per that study: Reads recorded for TCR beta CDR3 numbered over 9.5 million per mother and about 3 million per child.

The chain links TRBV6-5 to TRBJ1-2; D is perhaps TRBD1 (5 bases). Source material: blood. The TCR comes from a boy younger than 10 in good health. CDR3 bases: TGTGCCAGCAGTTACTCTGGGGGTGACGGCTACACCTTC. Protein sequence: CASSYSGGDGYTF.